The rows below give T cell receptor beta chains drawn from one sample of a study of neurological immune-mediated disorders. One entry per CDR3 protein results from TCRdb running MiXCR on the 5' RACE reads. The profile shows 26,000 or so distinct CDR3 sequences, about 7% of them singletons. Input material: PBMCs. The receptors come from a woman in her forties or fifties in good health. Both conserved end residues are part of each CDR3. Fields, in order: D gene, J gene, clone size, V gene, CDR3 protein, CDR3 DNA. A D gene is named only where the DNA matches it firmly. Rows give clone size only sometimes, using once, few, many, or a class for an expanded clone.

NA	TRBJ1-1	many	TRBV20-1	CSATRWANTEAFF	TGCAGTGCCACCCGTTGGGCGAACACTGAAGCTTTCTTT
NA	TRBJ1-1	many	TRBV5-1	CASSLDTLIGNTEAFF	TGCGCCAGCAGCTTGGACACTCTTATCGGGAACACTGAAGCTTTCTTT
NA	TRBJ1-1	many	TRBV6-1	CASSEGRTSNTEAFF	TGTGCCAGCAGTGAAGGCAGGACATCGAACACTGAAGCTTTCTTT
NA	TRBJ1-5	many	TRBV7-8	CASSLTRSGNQPQHF	TGTGCCAGCAGCTTAACCAGGAGCGGCAATCAGCCCCAGCATTTT
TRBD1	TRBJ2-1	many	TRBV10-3	CAISDPGSRDRDYNEQFF	TGTGCCATCAGTGACCCCGGATCCCGGGACAGGGATTACAATGAGCAGTTCTTC
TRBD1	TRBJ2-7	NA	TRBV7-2	CASSSSLSGTESYEQYF	TGTGCCAGCAGCTCCTCTTTATCCGGGACAGAAAGTTACGAGCAGTACTTC
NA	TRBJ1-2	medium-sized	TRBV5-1	CASSPRRGPDGYTF	TGCGCCAGCAGCCCCCGACGGGGCCCGGATGGCTACACCTTC
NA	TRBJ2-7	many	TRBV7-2	CASRLTGGYEQYF	TGTGCCAGCAGGCTCACAGGAGGCTACGAGCAGTACTTC
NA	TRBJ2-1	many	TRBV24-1	CATSDFPAGNEQFF	TGTGCCACCAGTGATTTCCCCGCCGGGAATGAGCAGTTCTTC
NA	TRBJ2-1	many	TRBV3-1	CASSQGLNEQFF	TGTGCCAGCAGCCAAGGTCTCAATGAGCAGTTCTTC
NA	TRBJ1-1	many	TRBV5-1	CASSLEGKNTEAFF	TGCGCCAGCAGCTTGGAGGGGAAGAACACTGAAGCTTTCTTT
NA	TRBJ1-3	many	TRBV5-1	CASSLGTAQHAIYF	TGCGCCAGCAGCTTGGGGACCGCCCAACACGCCATATATTTT
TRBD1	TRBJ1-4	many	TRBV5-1	CASSQGDGATNEKLFF	TGCGCCAGCAGCCAGGGGGACGGTGCAACTAATGAAAAACTGTTTTTT
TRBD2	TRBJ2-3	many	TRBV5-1	CASSPDPGLADTQYF	TGCGCCAGCAGCCCCGACCCGGGACTAGCAGATACGCAGTATTTT
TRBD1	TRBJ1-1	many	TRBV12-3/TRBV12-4	CASRPTGVNTEAFF	TGTGCCAGCAGACCAACAGGGGTGAACACTGAAGCTTTCTTT
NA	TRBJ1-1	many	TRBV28	CASSLIYGQIMNTEAFF	TGTGCCAGCAGTTTGATTTATGGACAAATTATGAACACTGAAGCTTTCTTT
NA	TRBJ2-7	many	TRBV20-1	CSAATTGKEQYF	TGCAGTGCAGCAACGACGGGGAAGGAGCAGTACTTC
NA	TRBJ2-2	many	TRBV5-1	CASRPTGPNTGELFF	TGCGCCAGCAGACCCACAGGGCCTAACACCGGGGAGCTGTTTTTT
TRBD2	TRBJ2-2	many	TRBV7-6	CASSPPSGSPPGELFF	TGTGCCAGCAGCCCCCCTAGCGGGAGCCCCCCCGGGGAGCTGTTTTTT
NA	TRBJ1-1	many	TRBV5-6	CASSSTGLGTEAFF	TGTGCCAGCAGCTCGACAGGACTCGGGACTGAAGCTTTCTTT
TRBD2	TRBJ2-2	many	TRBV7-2	CASSFIRLAGGPGELFF	TGTGCCAGCAGCTTCATCCGACTAGCGGGAGGCCCCGGGGAGCTGTTTTTT
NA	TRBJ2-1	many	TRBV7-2	CASRGRSHNEQFF	TGTGCCAGCAGGGGCAGGAGCCACAATGAGCAGTTCTTC
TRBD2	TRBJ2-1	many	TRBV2	CASRFERGAVSYNEQFF	TGTGCCAGCCGGTTTGAGCGGGGAGCTGTCTCCTACAATGAGCAGTTCTTC
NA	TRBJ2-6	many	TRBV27	CASSSYRSGANVLTF	TGTGCCAGCAGTTCTTATCGCTCTGGGGCCAACGTCCTGACTTTC
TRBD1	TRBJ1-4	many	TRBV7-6	CASSPGQGRNEKLFF	TGTGCCAGCAGCCCCGGACAGGGGAGGAATGAAAAACTGTTTTTT
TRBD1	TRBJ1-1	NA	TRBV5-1	CASSNGQGLPEAFF	TGCGCCAGTAGCAATGGACAGGGCCTTCCTGAAGCTTTCTTT
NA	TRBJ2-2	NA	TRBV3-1	CASSQGMGPGITGELFF	TGTGCCAGCAGCCAAGGAATGGGACCTGGAATCACCGGGGAGCTGTTTTTT
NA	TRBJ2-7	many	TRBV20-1	CSARDQPAGYEQYF	TGCAGTGCTAGAGATCAGCCCGCGGGCTACGAGCAGTACTTC
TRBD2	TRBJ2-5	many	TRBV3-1	CASSLRGEETQYF	TGTGCCAGCAGCCTACGGGGGGAAGAGACCCAGTACTTC
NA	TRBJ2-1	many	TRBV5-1	CASSLKSGSSNNEQFF	TGCGCCAGCAGCTTGAAATCCGGGAGTAGTAACAATGAGCAGTTCTTC
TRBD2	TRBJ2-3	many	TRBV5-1	CASRLLAGGTDTQYF	TGCGCCAGCAGGCTTCTAGCGGGGGGTACAGATACGCAGTATTTT
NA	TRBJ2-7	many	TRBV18	CASSPALRTEQYF	TGTGCCAGCTCACCTGCACTAAGAACCGAGCAGTACTTC
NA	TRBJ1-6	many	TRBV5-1	CASSLDLQSPLHF	TGCGCCAGCAGCTTGGATCTACAATCACCCCTCCACTTT
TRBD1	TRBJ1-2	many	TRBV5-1	CASTQTGAFGYTF	TGCGCCAGCACACAGACAGGGGCGTTCGGCTACACCTTC
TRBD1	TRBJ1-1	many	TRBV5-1	CASSLLSGTVNTEAFF	TGCGCCAGCAGCTTGCTCTCCGGGACAGTGAACACTGAAGCTTTCTTT
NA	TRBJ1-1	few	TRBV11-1	CASSSYQGSNTEAFF	TGTGCCAGCAGCTCCTACCAGGGGTCGAACACTGAAGCTTTCTTT
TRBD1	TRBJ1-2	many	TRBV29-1	CSVPQGAGYGYTF	TGCAGCGTCCCGCAGGGGGCTGGGTATGGCTACACCTTC
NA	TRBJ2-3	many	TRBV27	CASRTRLEGDTQYF	TGTGCCAGCAGAACTAGACTTGAGGGGGATACGCAGTATTTT
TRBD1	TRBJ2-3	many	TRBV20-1	CSAPDRASTDTQYF	TGCAGTGCTCCTGACAGGGCTTCCACAGATACGCAGTATTTT
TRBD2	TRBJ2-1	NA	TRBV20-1	CSAPRGSGGGPYNEQFF	TGCAGTGCTCCCCGGGGTAGCGGGGGGGGCCCCTACAATGAGCAGTTCTTC
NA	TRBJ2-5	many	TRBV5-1	CASSRGWGTYQETQYF	TGCGCCAGCAGCCGTGGTTGGGGGACGTACCAAGAGACCCAGTACTTC
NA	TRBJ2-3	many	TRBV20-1	CSASLAGRKNTDTQYF	TGCAGTGCTAGTCTGGCGGGCCGGAAAAACACAGATACGCAGTATTTT
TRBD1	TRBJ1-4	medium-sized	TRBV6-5	CASRYRGTNEKLFF	TGTGCCAGCAGGTACAGGGGGACTAATGAAAAACTGTTTTTT